This T cell receptor (beta chain) was captured by sequencing in a study of T-cell reconstitution after alpha-beta-depleted transplantation in children. Preparation of the TCRbeta library was carried out with unique molecular identifiers. A single record per CDR3 protein comes from TCRdb applying MiXCR to the PCR reads. The sample yields 440,000 or so distinct CDR3 sequences, 11% seen once. The sample holds a few counts of this clonotype. Trimming removed 8 bases at V and 7 bases at J, with 17 bases between. CDR1 is MNHEY and CDR2 is SMNVEV in the germline V gene (reference sequence). The CDR3 is 13 amino acids.

The chain carries TRBV27 and TRBJ1-2; D ambiguous. The TCR sequence derives from a human donor who donated a stem cell graft to a child with acute myeloid leukemia. This specimen was PBMCs from the stem cell graft donor, taken from the stem cell graft. The CDR3 region has the DNA TGTGCCAGCTCCCCGGAGATTTATTCTGGCTACACCTTC. Its protein is CASSPEIYSGYTF.